The 13 T cell receptor beta chains below all came from one sample that was sequenced in a study of cytomegalovirus exposure and HLA in healthy donors. Profiling relied on immunoSEQ multiplex PCR, and the TCRdb table lists in-frame clones only, not all of them. The data show 300,000 to 400,000 clones, around 90% seen once. The sample was PBMCs. The receptors derive from a man between 25 and 39 years old in good health and CMV-seronegative.

V gene TRBV27 combines with J gene TRBJ1-2; 7 bases are a match to TRBD1. From germline, CDR1 is MNHEY and CDR2 SMNVEV (reference sequence). This CDR3 region has 14 residues. The V gene end was trimmed by 2 bases and the J gene end by 4 bases; junction bases not matched to a gene: 4. CDR3 in DNA: TGTGCCAGCAGTTTAACAGGGGTGGGCTATGGCTACACCTTC. Its translation is CASSLTGVGYGYTF.

The chain employs TRBV27 and TRBJ1-2; 9 bases map to TRBD1. V trimming: 8 bases; J trimming: 5 bases; junction bases outside the gene matches: 6. The germline V gene encodes CDR1 MNHEY and CDR2 SMNVEV (reference sequence). The CDR3 length is 13 residues. The CDR3 here is CASRLDRGYGYTF. The CDR3 nucleotides read TGTGCCAGCCGATTAGACAGGGGGTATGGCTACACCTTC.

V and J are TRBV6-1 and TRBJ2-7; 9 nucleotides align to TRBD1. Germline CDR1 MNHNS, CDR2 SASEGT. The CDR3 runs to 15 residues. V was pared by 3 bases and J by 0 bases, with 3 bases of the junction left unmatched. The CDR3 nucleotides read TGTGCCAGCAGTGACGACAGGGGGAGCTCCTACGAGCAGTACTTC. Amino acid sequence: CASSDDRGSSYEQYF.

The genes are TRBV21-1 and TRBJ2-1; the D call TRBD2 from the table was never checked on the DNA. TRBV21-1 corresponds to a pseudogene. This CDR3 has 16 residues. The CDR3 is CASSKETASSYNEQFF. The CDR3 DNA reads as TGTGCCAGCAGCAAAGAGACTGCAAGCTCCTACAATGAGCAGTTCTTC.

The chain uses TRBV7-2 and TRBJ2-7; TRBD1 matches 7 bases. The length of the CDR3 is 14 residues. The V gene end was trimmed by 3 bases and the J gene end by 2 bases; junction bases not matched to a gene: 4. Germline assignment: CDR1 SGHTA and CDR2 FQGNSA. In DNA form, the CDR3 reads TGTGCCAGCAGCTTCCGGGACAGAACCTACGAGCAGTACTTC. It encodes CASSFRDRTYEQYF.

The gene calls are TRBV5-4 and TRBJ2-7; TRBD2 matches 8 bases. Per the germline V gene, CDR1 is SGHNT and CDR2 is YYREEE (reference sequence). The junction had 7 bases not matched to a gene; V was cut back by 4 bases and J by 1 base. The length of the CDR3 is 15 residues. CDR3 in amino acids: CASSAGGRLSYEQYF. CDR3 DNA sequence: TGTGCCAGCAGCGCGGGGGGTAGGTTATCCTACGAGCAGTACTTC.

J is TRBJ1-1 and V is TRBV6-6, with TRBD1 identical over 7 bases. V shed 6 bases and J 2 bases; nucleotides not matched to a gene: 6. Germline V gene lookup returns CDR1 MNHNY and CDR2 SVGAGI (reference sequence). The CDR3 covers 14 residues. The CDR3 loop is CASREGQPNTEAFF. CDR3 in DNA: TGTGCCAGCAGGGAGGGACAGCCTAACACTGAAGCTTTCTTT.

This chain joins TRBV6-1 and TRBJ2-5; D perhaps matches TRBD1 (6 bases). V lost 5 bases to trimming and J lost 5 bases, with 12 bases between them. Germline values: CDR1 MNHNS, CDR2 SASEGT. The CDR3 has 13 amino acids. Here the CDR3 DNA reads TGTGCCAGCAGTAGGCAGGGGTATGAGACCCAGTACTTC. Its protein product is CASSRQGYETQYF.

The gene calls are TRBV4-1 and TRBJ2-2; 9 bases line up with TRBD2. This CDR3 comprises 16 residues. Trimming at V came to 0 bases and at J to 6 bases, leaving 5 bases not matched to a gene. In germline, CDR1 is MGHRA, CDR2 YSYEKL. The CDR3 reads CASSQDGGGAAGELFF. CDR3 coding DNA: TGCGCCAGCAGCCAAGACGGCGGGGGGGCCGCCGGGGAGCTGTTTTTT.

The J gene is TRBJ1-1, the V gene TRBV2, with a weak D call TRBD1 (5 bases). This CDR3 region has 13 residues. Trimming took 4 bases from V and 1 from J, leaving 7 bases between them. Germline V gene sequence: CDR1 SNHLY, CDR2 FYNNEI. The CDR3 region is CASSVGQNTEAFF. Here the CDR3 DNA reads TGTGCCAGCAGTGTAGGACAGAACACTGAAGCTTTCTTT.

This clone was seen just once. The V call is TRBV9, the J call TRBJ2-5, with D unresolved. Germline assignment: CDR1 SGDLS and CDR2 YYNGEE. V shed 4 bases and J shed 1 base, with 11 bases lying between them. The CDR3 contains 14 residues. CDR3 in DNA: TGTGCCAGCAGCCCACTACCTACCCAAGAGACCCAGTACTTC. Its translation: CASSPLPTQETQYF.

The rearrangement uses TRBV2 and TRBJ1-5, with D tentatively TRBD1 (5 bases). The CDR3 contains 14 residues. Per germline, CDR1 SNHLY and CDR2 FYNNEI. V dropped 4 bases and J dropped 5 bases, with 12 bases sitting between them. The CDR3 DNA reads TGTGCCAGCAGTGGACGCTGGGGGGATCAGCCCCAGCATTTT. Encoded protein: CASSGRWGDQPQHF.

This rearrangement joins TRBV5-1 to TRBJ2-3; TRBD1 might be the D (5 bases). Germline CDR1 is SGHRS and CDR2 is YFSETQ. Trimming pared 5 bases from V and 0 bases from J, leaving 10 bases between. This CDR3 has 14 residues. CDR3 nucleotides: TGCGCCAGCAGGGACACCAAGAGCACAGATACGCAGTATTTT. This codes for CASRDTKSTDTQYF.